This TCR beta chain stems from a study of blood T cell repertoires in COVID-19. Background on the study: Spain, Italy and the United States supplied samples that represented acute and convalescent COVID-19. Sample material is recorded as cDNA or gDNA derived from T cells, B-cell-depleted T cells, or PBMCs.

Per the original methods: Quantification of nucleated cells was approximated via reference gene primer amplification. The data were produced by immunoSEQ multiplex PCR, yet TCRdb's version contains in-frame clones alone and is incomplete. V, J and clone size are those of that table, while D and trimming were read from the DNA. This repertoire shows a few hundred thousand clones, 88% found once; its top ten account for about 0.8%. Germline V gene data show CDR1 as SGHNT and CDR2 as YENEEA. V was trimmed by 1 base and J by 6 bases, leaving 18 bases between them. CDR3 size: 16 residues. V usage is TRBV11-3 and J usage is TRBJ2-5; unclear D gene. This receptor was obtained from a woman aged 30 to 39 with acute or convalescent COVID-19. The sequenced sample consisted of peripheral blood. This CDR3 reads CASSLGGSLGLKTQYF. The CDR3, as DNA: TGTGCCAGCAGCTTAGGAGGATCCCTAGGCTTGAAGACCCAGTACTTC.